This record covers a single T cell receptor beta chain. Antigen: not known. The sample belongs to a study of T cell responses to AZD1222 COVID-19 vaccine. Method: immunoSEQ multiplex PCR; TCRdb's copy keeps in-frame clones and lacks some. The sample has approximately 50,000 clones, 75% to 90% seen once. Germline V gene data show CDR1 as MNHEY and CDR2 as SVGAGI. The CDR3 has 15 amino acids. Trimming took 2 bases from V and 4 from J; bases not matched to a gene: 6. Whether given at about 4 or about 12 weeks, second doses were pooled. Study outcomes and limitations: Donors, mostly white British, included more females; clonal diversity was possibly underestimated.

This TCR was sampled from an adult who received the AZD1222 COVID-19 vaccine. Material: peripheral blood, obtained 28 days after the second AZD1222 dose. The chain uses TRBV6-5 and TRBJ1-1; TRBD1 matches at 8 bases. CDR3 protein: CASSYTTGQGTEAFF. Written as DNA, the CDR3 is TGTGCCAGCAGTTACACCACCGGACAGGGCACTGAAGCTTTCTTT.